This T cell receptor (beta chain) was captured in a study of blood T cell repertoires in COVID-19. Here immunoSEQ multiplex PCR was the method, and the copy in TCRdb shows in-frame clones only, minus some. The sample has nearly 350,000 clones; 88% are singletons. This CDR3 has 15 residues. Germline assignment: CDR1 KGHSH and CDR2 LQKENI. The V segment lost 0 bases and the J segment 6 bases; nucleotides outside the gene matches: 7. The chain recombines TRBV18 with TRBJ1-2; TRBD1 agrees at 7 bases. Material: peripheral blood. This clonotype originated in a woman in her seventies with COVID-19, enrolled during active disease. The CDR3 sequence: CASSPPPGGRDGYTF. In nucleotides, the CDR3 is TGTGCCAGCTCACCACCCCCAGGGGGTCGGGATGGCTACACCTTC.